The sequence of this T cell receptor (beta chain) was determined in a study of T cell repertoires in cytomegalovirus infection. This CDR3 comprises 14 residues. The V and J ends lost 4 bases and 7 bases respectively, with 17 bases between them. The germline V gene encodes CDR1 SGHRS and CDR2 YFSETQ. This clonotype has only a few counts. One entry per CDR3 protein results from TCRdb running MiXCR on the reads. The top ten hold about 24% of the sample, which has 500,000 to 600,000 distinct CDR3 sequences, 15% to 20% seen once. This clonotype originated in a human donor in good health (CMV status not recorded). Some clones in this sample may be carry-over from other donors' samples. The chain employs TRBV5-1 and TRBJ1-2, with D tentatively TRBD1 (5 bases). The sequenced material came from CD8+ T cells from PBMCs. CDR3 in amino acids: CASSDPRDFGGYTF. CDR3 in DNA: TGCGCCAGCAGCGACCCCCGGGACTTCGGTGGCTACACCTTC.